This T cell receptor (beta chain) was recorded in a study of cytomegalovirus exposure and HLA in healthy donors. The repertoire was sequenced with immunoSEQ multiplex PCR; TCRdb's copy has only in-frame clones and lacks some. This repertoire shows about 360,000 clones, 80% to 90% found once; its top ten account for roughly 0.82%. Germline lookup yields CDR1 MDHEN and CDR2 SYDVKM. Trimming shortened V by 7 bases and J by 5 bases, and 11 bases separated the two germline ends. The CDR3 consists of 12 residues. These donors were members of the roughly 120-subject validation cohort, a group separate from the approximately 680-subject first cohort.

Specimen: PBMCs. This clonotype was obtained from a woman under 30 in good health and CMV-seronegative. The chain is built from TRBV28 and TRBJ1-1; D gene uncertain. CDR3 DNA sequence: TGTGCCAGCACCCCGTTCGGGACTGAAGCTTTCTTT. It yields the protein CASTPFGTEAFF. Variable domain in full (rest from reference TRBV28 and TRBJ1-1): DVKVTQSSRYLVKRTGEKVFLECVQDMDHENMFWYRQDPGLGLRLIYFSYDVKMKEKGDIPEGYSVSREKKERFSLILESASTNQTSMYLCASTPFGTEAFFGQGTRLTVV.